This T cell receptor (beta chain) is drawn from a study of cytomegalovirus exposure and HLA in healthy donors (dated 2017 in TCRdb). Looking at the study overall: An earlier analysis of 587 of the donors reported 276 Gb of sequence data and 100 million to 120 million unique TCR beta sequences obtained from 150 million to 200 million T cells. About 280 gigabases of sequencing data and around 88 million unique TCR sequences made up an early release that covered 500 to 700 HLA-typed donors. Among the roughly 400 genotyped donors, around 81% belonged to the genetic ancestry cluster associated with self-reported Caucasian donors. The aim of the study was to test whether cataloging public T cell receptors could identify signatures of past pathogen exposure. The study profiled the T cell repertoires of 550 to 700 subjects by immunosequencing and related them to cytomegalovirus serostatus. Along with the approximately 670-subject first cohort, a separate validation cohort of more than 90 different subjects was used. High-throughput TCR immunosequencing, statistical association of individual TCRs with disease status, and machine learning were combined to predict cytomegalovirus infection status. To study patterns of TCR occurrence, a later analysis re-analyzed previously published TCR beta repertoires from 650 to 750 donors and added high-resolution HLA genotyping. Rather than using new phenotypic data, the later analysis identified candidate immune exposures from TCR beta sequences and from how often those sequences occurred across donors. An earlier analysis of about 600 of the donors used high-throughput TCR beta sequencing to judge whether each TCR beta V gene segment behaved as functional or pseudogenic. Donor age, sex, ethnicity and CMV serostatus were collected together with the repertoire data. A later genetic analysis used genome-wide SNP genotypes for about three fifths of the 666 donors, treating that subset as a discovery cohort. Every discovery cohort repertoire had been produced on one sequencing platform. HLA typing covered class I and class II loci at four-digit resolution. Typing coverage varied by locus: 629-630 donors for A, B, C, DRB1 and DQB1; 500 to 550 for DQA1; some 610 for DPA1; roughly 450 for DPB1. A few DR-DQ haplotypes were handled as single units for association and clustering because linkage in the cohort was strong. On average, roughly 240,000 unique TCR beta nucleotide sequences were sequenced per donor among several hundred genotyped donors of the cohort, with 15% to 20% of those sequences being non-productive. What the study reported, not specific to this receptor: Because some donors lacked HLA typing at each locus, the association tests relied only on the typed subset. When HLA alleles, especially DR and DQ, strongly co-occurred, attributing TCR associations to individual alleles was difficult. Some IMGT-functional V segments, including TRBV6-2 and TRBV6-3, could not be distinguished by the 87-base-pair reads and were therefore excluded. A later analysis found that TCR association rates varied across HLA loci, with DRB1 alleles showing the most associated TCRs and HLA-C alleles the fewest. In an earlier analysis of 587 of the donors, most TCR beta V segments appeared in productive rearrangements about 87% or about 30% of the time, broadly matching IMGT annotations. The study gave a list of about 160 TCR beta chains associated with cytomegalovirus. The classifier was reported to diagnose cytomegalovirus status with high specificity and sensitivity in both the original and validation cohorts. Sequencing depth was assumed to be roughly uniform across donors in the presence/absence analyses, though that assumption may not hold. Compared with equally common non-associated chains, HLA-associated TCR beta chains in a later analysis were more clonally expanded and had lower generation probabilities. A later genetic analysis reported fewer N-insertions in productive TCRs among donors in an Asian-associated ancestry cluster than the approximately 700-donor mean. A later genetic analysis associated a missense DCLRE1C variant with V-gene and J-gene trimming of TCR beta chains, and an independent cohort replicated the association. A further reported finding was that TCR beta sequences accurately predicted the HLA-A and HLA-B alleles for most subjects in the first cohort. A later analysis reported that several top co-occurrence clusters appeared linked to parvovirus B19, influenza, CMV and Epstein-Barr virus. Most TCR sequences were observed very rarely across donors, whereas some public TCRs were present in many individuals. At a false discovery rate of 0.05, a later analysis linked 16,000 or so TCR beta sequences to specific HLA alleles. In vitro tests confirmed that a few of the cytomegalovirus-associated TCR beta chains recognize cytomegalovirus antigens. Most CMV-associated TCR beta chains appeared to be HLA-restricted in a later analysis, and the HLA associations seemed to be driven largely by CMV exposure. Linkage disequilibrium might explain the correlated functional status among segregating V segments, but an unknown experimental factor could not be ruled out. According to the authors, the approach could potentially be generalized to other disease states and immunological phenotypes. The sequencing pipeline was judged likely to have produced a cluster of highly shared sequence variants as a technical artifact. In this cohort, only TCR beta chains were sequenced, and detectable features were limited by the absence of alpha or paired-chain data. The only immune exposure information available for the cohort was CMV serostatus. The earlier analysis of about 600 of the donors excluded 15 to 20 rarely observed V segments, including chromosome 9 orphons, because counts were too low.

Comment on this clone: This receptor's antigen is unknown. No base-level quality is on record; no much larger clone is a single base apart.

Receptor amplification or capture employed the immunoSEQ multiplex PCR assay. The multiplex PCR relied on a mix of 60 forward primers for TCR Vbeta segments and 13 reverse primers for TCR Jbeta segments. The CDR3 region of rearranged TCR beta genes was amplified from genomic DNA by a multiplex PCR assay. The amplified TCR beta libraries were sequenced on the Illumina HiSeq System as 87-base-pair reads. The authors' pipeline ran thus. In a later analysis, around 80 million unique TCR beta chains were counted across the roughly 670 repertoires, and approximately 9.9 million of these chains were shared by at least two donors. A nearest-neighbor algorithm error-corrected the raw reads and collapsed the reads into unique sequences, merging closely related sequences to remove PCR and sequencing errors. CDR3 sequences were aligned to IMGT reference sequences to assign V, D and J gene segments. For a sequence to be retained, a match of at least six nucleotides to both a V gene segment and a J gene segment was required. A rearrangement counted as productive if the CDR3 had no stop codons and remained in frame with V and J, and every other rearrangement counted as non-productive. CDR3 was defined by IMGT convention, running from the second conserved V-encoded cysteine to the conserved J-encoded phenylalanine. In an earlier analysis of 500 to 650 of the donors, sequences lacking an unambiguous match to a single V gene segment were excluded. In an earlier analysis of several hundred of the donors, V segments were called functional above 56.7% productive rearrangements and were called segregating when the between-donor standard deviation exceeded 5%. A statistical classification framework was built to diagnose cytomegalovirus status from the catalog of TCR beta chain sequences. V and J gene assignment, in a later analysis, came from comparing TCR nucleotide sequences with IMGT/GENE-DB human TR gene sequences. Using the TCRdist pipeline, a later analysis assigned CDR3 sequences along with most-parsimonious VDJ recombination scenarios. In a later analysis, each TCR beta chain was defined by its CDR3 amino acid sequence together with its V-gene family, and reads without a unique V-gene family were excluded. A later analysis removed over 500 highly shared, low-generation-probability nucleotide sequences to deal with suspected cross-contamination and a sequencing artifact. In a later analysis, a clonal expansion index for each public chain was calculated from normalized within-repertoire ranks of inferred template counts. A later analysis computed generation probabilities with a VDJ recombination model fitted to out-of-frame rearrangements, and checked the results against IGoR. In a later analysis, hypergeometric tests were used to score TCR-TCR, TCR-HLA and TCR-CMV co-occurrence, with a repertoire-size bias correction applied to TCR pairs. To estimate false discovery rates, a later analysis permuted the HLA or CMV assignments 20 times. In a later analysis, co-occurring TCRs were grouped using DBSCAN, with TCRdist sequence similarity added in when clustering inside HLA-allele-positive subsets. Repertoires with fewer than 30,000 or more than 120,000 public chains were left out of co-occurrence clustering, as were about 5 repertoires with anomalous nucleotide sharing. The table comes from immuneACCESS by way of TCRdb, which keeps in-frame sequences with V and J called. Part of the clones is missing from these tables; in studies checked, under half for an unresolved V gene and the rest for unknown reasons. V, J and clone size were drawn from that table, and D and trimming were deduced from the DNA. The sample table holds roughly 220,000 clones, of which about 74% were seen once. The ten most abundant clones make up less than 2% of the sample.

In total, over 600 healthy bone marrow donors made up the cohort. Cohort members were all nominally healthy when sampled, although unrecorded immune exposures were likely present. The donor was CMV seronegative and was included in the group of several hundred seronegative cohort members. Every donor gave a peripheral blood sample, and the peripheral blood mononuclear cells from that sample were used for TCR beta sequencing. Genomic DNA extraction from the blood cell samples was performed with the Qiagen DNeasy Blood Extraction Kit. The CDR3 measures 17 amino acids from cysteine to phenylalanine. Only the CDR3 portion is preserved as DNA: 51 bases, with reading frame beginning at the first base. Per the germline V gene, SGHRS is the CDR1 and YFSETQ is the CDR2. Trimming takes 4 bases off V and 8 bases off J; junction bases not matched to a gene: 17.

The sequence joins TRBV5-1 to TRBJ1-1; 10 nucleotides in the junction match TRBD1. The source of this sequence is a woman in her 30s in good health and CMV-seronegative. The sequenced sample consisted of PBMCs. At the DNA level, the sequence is TGCGCCAGCAGCAGGGACGCCGGGACAGGGGACATGTGGGAAGCTTTCTTT. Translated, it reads CASSRDAGTGDMWEAFF.